The clone carrying this T cell receptor beta chain was picked up one time. Its antigen is currently unknown. The data stem from a study of T cell responses to AZD1222 COVID-19 vaccine. Study conclusions and caveats: A mostly white British donor set with more females was recruited, and clonal diversity was possibly underestimated. Spike-spanning, vaccine-associated CD4 TCRs were dominant at 160-218 and 743-854. Researchers took repertoire samples only after the peak T cell response had come. Of the AZD1222 recipients, only 5 to 7 were seropositive at baseline.

This table comes from immunoSEQ multiplex PCR, and its TCRdb copy is limited to in-frame clones, with some not included. This table has some 99,000 clones, 70% to 90% appearing once. V was cut by 3 bases and J by 9 bases, with 15 bases left in between. Germline loops: CDR1 ENHRY, CDR2 SYGVKD. This CDR3 is 14 amino acids long. The TCR sequence derives from an adult in good health. V usage is TRBV10-3 and J usage is TRBJ1-3, with no clear D. Sequenced here: peripheral blood, sampled on day 0 of AZD1222 vaccination. CDR3 loop: CAISDFAPRATIYF. The CDR3 DNA reads TGTGCCATCAGTGATTTCGCCCCGAGGGCCACCATATATTTT.